The 26 T cell receptor beta chains given below trace back to one sample, sequenced in a study of blood T cell repertoires in COVID-19. Some clones are missing from TCRdb's copy, which holds only in-frame ones; the method was immunoSEQ multiplex PCR. Among 450,000 or so clones listed, 70% to 90% were seen once. The sequenced sample was peripheral blood. These receptors originate from a man between 18 and 35 years old with COVID-19, enrolled during active disease.

On this clone itself: At the DNA level, this CDR3 is encoded by other sequences in the same sample as well. V and J are TRBV5-1 and TRBJ2-3; 11 bases match TRBD1. V gave up 4 bases and J gave up 6 bases; unmatched junction bases: 4. The CDR3 has 14 amino acids. The germline gives CDR1 SGHRS, CDR2 YFSETQ. CDR3 amino acids: CASSLGQGADTQYF. The CDR3 region has the DNA TGCGCCAGCAGCCTCGGACAGGGGGCTGATACGCAGTATTTT.

The chain is built from TRBV24-1 and TRBJ2-7; 9 bases fit TRBD1. The CDR3 spans 16 residues. Germline V lookup: CDR1 KGHDR, CDR2 SFDVKD. V lost 0 bases and J lost 7; bases outside the gene matches: 9. CDR3 amino acids: CATSDLTGTGLEEQYF. Here the CDR3 DNA reads TGTGCCACCAGTGATTTGACCGGGACAGGGTTGGAGGAGCAGTACTTC.

The chain uses TRBV29-1 and TRBJ2-3; 7 bases fit TRBD1. CDR1 is SQVTM and CDR2 is ANQGSEA in the germline V gene. This CDR3 is built from 16 residues. Trimming cost V 5 bases and J 2 bases; bases outside gene matches: 13. The CDR3 protein is CSVITIQGYSTDTQYF. The CDR3, as DNA: TGCAGCGTTATTACGATACAGGGGTATTCCACAGATACGCAGTATTTT.

This clone has a handful of counts. V gene TRBV6-1 combines with J gene TRBJ2-7; D gene uncertain. CDR3 length: 12 amino acids. Germline CDR1 is MNHNS and CDR2 is SASEGT. Between the trimmed V and J ends, which lost 1 base and 10 bases, there was a span of 11 bases. The CDR3 is CASSEVRSKQYF. CDR3 coding DNA: TGTGCCAGCAGTGAAGTACGGAGTAAACAGTACTTC.

The CDR3 sequence: CASSQTSGDADTQYF. In DNA, the CDR3 is TGTGCCAGCAGCCAGACTAGCGGGGACGCGGATACGCAGTATTTT. The genes are TRBV3-1 (or the pseudogene TRBV3-2) and TRBJ2-3; 11 nucleotides line up with TRBD2. After removal of 3 bases from V and 6 bases from J, the junction contained 5 bases not matched to a gene. Germline CDR1 is LGHDT and CDR2 is YNNKEL (reference sequence). The CDR3 has 15 amino acids.

This chain links TRBV2 with TRBJ1-5, with a tentative D call TRBD1 (6 bases). V lost 7 bases and J lost 9, with 19 bases in between. This CDR3 is built from 14 residues. The germline gives CDR1 SNHLY, CDR2 FYNNEI. The CDR3 nucleotides are TGTGCCAGCACCAGGGGCTCGGGATTGGTGCCCCAGCATTTT. This encodes CASTRGSGLVPQHF. Based on the CDR3 plus reference TRBV2 and TRBJ1-5, the full variable domain is EPEVTQTPSHQVTQMGQEVILRCVPISNHLYFYWYRQILGQKVEFLVSFYNNEISEKSEIFDDQFSVERPDGSNFTLKIRSTKLEDSAMYFCASTRGSGLVPQHFGDGTRLSIL.

This clone was observed a single time. The chain employs TRBV5-1 and TRBJ2-1; 8 bases line up with TRBD2. From germline, CDR1 is SGHRS and CDR2 YFSETQ. With 4 bases clipped from V and 9 bases from J, the junction kept 12 bases outside the gene matches. There are 15 residues in the CDR3. This chain's CDR3 is CASSRGLEFVSEQFF. The DNA of the CDR3 is TGCGCCAGCAGCCGGGGACTAGAATTTGTCAGTGAGCAGTTCTTC. The full variable domain, completed using reference TRBV5-1 and TRBJ2-1, is KAGVTQTPRYLIKTRGQQVTLSCSPISGHRSVSWYQQTPGQGLQFLFEYFSETQRNKGNFPGRFSGRQFSNSRSEMNVSTLELGDSALYLCASSRGLEFVSEQFFGPGTRLTVL.

CDR3 sequence (DNA): TGTGCCAGCAGTGAGGGGGCCACCTGGGGCGGGGAGCTGTTTTTT. It translates to CASSEGATWGGELFF. This rearrangement joins TRBV4-2 to TRBJ2-2, with TRBD1 identical over 7 bases. J gave up 7 bases and V 6 bases, and 11 bases lay outside the gene matches. The V gene's germline CDR1 is LGHNA and CDR2 YNFKEQ. The CDR3 is made up of 15 amino acids.

This clone appeared once. This rearrangement joins TRBV7-2 to TRBJ2-7; 8 nucleotides line up with TRBD1. The CDR3 is 16 residues long. J lost 0 bases, V lost 4 bases, and 8 bases had no gene match. The germline CDR1 and CDR2 sequences are SGHTA and FQGNSA. CDR3 bases: TGTGCCAGCAGCTCACCCGGGACAGGAGTCTCCTACGAGCAGTACTTC. The encoded protein is CASSSPGTGVSYEQYF.

The rearrangement links TRBV2 to TRBJ1-3; D is perhaps TRBD1 (6 bases). The germline CDR1 and CDR2 sequences are SNHLY and FYNNEI. CDR3 length: 15 residues. The germline V and J ends were trimmed by 7 bases and 0 bases, with 13 bases remaining between them. The CDR3 DNA follows: TGTGCCAGCAAGGGGGAAAGGAGCTCTGGAAACACCATATATTTT. Protein sequence: CASKGERSSGNTIYF.

The chain couples TRBV27 to TRBJ2-2; D remains unclear. The V gene's germline CDR1 is MNHEY and CDR2 SMNVEV (reference sequence). The length of the CDR3 is 14 residues. The V gene lost 7 bases and the J gene lost 7 bases, with 16 bases spanning the gap. CDR3 DNA: TGTGCCAGCACGTCCCAAAACTCCGGCGGGGAGCTGTTTTTT. Its protein product is CASTSQNSGGELFF.

This clone showed up just once. V gene TRBV5-1 combines with J gene TRBJ2-1; TRBD2 aligns across 9 bases. This CDR3 comprises 16 residues. Trimming removed 3 bases from V and 2 bases from J; junction bases left unmatched: 6. Germline assignment: CDR1 SGHRS and CDR2 YFSETQ. The CDR3 DNA sequence: TGCGCCAGCAGCTCCACAAGCGGGAGGCCCTACAATGAGCAGTTCTTC. This gives the protein CASSSTSGRPYNEQFF.

V usage is TRBV27 and J usage is TRBJ2-3; TRBD2 is a possible D gene (6 bases). The CDR3 totals 14 residues. Germline V gene lookup returns CDR1 MNHEY and CDR2 SMNVEV (reference sequence). V gave up 3 bases and J gave up 6 bases, with 13 bases separating them. In nucleotides, the CDR3 is TGTGCCAGCAGTTTTACTAGCTTTACGGATACGCAGTATTTT. Translation gives CASSFTSFTDTQYF.

The chain carries TRBV27 and TRBJ1-4; D is undetermined. Deletions cut 6 bases from V and 7 bases from J, with 15 bases between. The CDR3 is 14 amino acids. The germline V gene encodes CDR1 MNHEY and CDR2 SMNVEV (reference sequence). CDR3 in amino acids: CASSPSGLGEKLFF. The CDR3 nucleotides read TGTGCCAGCAGCCCATCTGGGCTTGGTGAAAAACTGTTTTTT.

This chain links TRBV13 with TRBJ2-1, with 9 bases fitting TRBD1. There are 14 residues in the CDR3. Germline loops: CDR1 PRHDT, CDR2 FYEKMQ (reference sequence). The V segment lost 4 bases and the J segment 6 bases; nucleotides outside the gene matches: 4. The CDR3 DNA reads as TGTGCCAGCAGCTCAGGGACAGGGATCAATGAGCAGTTCTTC. Translation gives CASSSGTGINEQFF.

The chain combines TRBV9 with TRBJ2-1; D ambiguous. V dropped 3 bases and J dropped 6 bases, with 13 bases sitting between them. The CDR3 is made up of 14 amino acids. Looked up from germline, CDR1 is SGDLS and CDR2 is YYNGEE. The DNA for the CDR3 is TGTGCCAGCAGCGATCGTTACTCCCCCAATGAGCAGTTCTTC. Translation: CASSDRYSPNEQFF.

This clone was counted a few times. The CDR3 loop is CASSLGLQFDTQYF. CDR3 DNA: TGTGCCAGCAGCTTGGGACTACAGTTTGATACGCAGTATTTT. The rearrangement joins TRBV5-6 to TRBJ2-3, with a possible D match to TRBD2 (5 bases). CDR1 SGHDT and CDR2 YYEEEE come from the germline V gene. CDR3 length equals 14 residues. The germline V and J ends were trimmed by 0 bases and 6 bases, with 11 bases remaining between them.

The chain combines TRBV15 with TRBJ1-3, with D maybe TRBD1 (5 bases). The CDR3 runs 18 residues. Germline CDR1 is LNHNV and CDR2 is YYDKDF (reference sequence). Trimming left V 0 bases short and J 0 bases short, with 15 bases between. This CDR3 is CATSRDRQGLFSGNTIYF. In DNA form, the CDR3 reads TGTGCCACCAGCAGAGATCGGCAGGGCCTCTTCTCTGGAAACACCATATATTTT.

The chain uses TRBV24-1 and TRBJ2-1; 13 bases match TRBD2. The V and J ends lost 5 bases and 5 bases, in that order; junction bases with no gene match: 8. The germline CDR1 and CDR2 sequences are KGHDR and SFDVKD. The CDR3 runs 17 residues. This CDR3 reads CATSARTSGSLDNEQFF. The CDR3 coding sequence is TGTGCCACCAGTGCCAGGACTAGCGGGAGCCTTGACAATGAGCAGTTCTTC.

The rearrangement joins TRBV11-2 to TRBJ1-3; 9 bases fit TRBD1. The CDR3 is 17 amino acids. Germline CDR1 and CDR2: SGHAT and FQNNGV. The trim removed 2 bases at V and 3 bases at J, leaving 8 bases unmatched. DNA of the CDR3: TGTGCCAGCAGCTTACGGGTACAGGGGGCGGTTGGAAACACCATATATTTT. It is translated as CASSLRVQGAVGNTIYF. Together with reference TRBV11-2 and TRBJ1-3, the CDR3 gives the full variable domain: EAGVAQSPRYKIIEKRQSVAFWCNPISGHATLYWYQQILGQGPKLLIQFQNNGVVDDSQLPKDRFSAERLKGVDSTLKIQPAKLEDSAVYLCASSLRVQGAVGNTIYFGEGSWLTVV.

The rearrangement joins TRBV5-6 to TRBJ2-1; D is unclear. Germline V gene lookup returns CDR1 SGHDT and CDR2 YYEEEE. V dropped 1 base and J dropped 0 bases, with 11 bases sitting between them. CDR3 length equals 16 residues. This CDR3 is CASSLLFVSSYNEQFF. As DNA, the CDR3 is TGTGCCAGCAGCTTGTTGTTCGTGAGCTCCTACAATGAGCAGTTCTTC.

V usage is TRBV13 and J usage is TRBJ2-4; 7 nucleotides agree with TRBD1. Germline-derived CDR1 and CDR2 are PRHDT and FYEKMQ (reference sequence). The V segment lost 5 bases and the J segment 0 bases; nucleotides outside the gene matches: 13. CDR3 size: 18 residues. This chain's CDR3 is CASSPIGQVSLAKNIQYF. The CDR3 DNA sequence: TGTGCCAGCAGCCCGATCGGACAGGTCTCGCTAGCCAAAAACATTCAGTACTTC.

The chain employs TRBV7-9 and TRBJ2-1; 15 nucleotides line up with TRBD2. Trimming removed 3 bases from V and 8 bases from J; junction bases left unmatched: 8. Per germline, CDR1 SEHNR and CDR2 FQNEAQ (reference sequence). This CDR3 comprises 17 residues. CDR3 in amino acids: CASSLGLAGGPVDEQFF. In nucleotides, the CDR3 is TGTGCCAGCAGCTTGGGACTAGCGGGGGGCCCCGTGGATGAGCAGTTCTTC.

The DNA for the CDR3 is TGTGCCAGCAGCCCGAACAGAGCAATCTTTTACGAGCAGTACTTC. Residues: CASSPNRAIFYEQYF. V and J are TRBV7-2 and TRBJ2-7; no clear D gene. Germline loops: CDR1 SGHTA, CDR2 FQGNSA. Trimming shortened V by 5 bases and J by 4 bases, and 18 bases separated the two germline ends. The CDR3 has 15 residues.

Comments on this clone: The sample holds other DNA sequences that translate to the same CDR3. CDR3 protein: CAWGTGGTGELFF. The CDR3 nucleotides read TGTGCCTGGGGGACAGGCGGAACCGGGGAGCTGTTTTTT. The rearrangement uses TRBV30 and TRBJ2-2; 8 bases agree with TRBD1. Germline V gene sequence: CDR1 GTSNPN, CDR2 SVGIG (reference sequence). The CDR3 spans 13 residues. J lost 5 bases, V lost 5 bases, and 4 bases had no gene match.

The chain has TRBV19 and TRBJ1-2, with 10 nucleotides matching TRBD1. The CDR3 contains 14 residues. Germline CDR1 reads LNHDA; CDR2 reads SQIVND (reference sequence). Trimming at V came to 9 bases and at J to 6 bases, leaving 10 bases not matched to a gene. CDR3 DNA sequence: TGTGCCAGCTCCGGGACAGGGGTGTTTCATGGCTACACCTTC. This encodes CASSGTGVFHGYTF.